The clone carrying this T cell receptor beta chain has a count of ten or more. Its target is unknown. This CDR3 is built from 12 residues. Trimming took off 0 bases at V and 7 bases at J, with 10 bases between the two ends. Germline V gives CDR1 DFQATT, CDR2 SNEGSKA (reference sequence). This sample is part of a study of T cells in Graves' hyperthyroidism and ophthalmopathy. At the level of the study: Pretreatment peripheral blood was obtained at initial diagnosis. Study outcomes and limitations: Within blood appeared most thyroid clonotypes that had expanded above 0.001.

TCR beta CDR3 region amplification was performed from RNA transcripts. HTBI primers were employed in a first-round RT-PCR of the TCR CDR3. TCRdb re-called the multiplex PCR reads with MiXCR, one entry per CDR3 protein. The sample lists 310,000 or so distinct CDR3 sequences, more than 15% occurring once. Each ophthalmopathy patient scored at least 3 on the Clinical Activity Score and at least 4 on NOSPECS grade, with duration under 3 months. Fresh peripheral blood, under 13 ml, yielded the PBMCs. The origin of this receptor is a woman aged 55-75 years with Graves' ophthalmopathy. This chain connects TRBV20-1 to TRBJ2-7, with TRBD2 as a possible D gene (6 bases). The source material was blood. The CDR3 DNA reads as TGCAGTGCTAGAGAGGGGGGACGGGAGCAGTACTTC. Protein product: CSAREGGREQYF.